At least ten counts were recorded for the clone carrying this TCR beta chain. Antigen specificity is unknown. The data were obtained in a study of human T cells and chemical hapten exposure. Time point denoted: healthy volunteer bleed at 2 weeks. Researchers extracted total RNA from unfractionated whole blood. The V gene end was trimmed by 1 base and the J gene end by 2 bases; junction bases not matched to a gene: 8. CDR3 length: 16 amino acids. Attachment of unique molecular identifiers to individual cDNA molecules was performed in the library. As processed by the authors: There were a median of approximately 100,000 TCRs per sample, with a range from about 23,224 to 690,600. In TCRdb, the RACE reads were re-called with MiXCR into one record per CDR3 protein. These V and J calls rely on TCRdb rather than the paper's analysis. The profile covers tens of thousands of distinct CDR3 sequences, with around 4% appearing a single time and under 2% taken by the ten largest.

General study results and limits: No change in TCRs above 1 in 1000 frequency was produced by DPC sensitization.

The clonotype originates from a female donor in good health. Some clones in this sample may be carry-over from other donors' samples. What was sequenced was whole blood. The rearrangement links TRBV12-3 or TRBV12-4 to TRBJ2-7; 7 bases match TRBD1. CDR3 protein: CASSLGTGVPPYEQYF. The CDR3 nucleotides read TGTGCCAGCAGTTTAGGGACAGGAGTTCCTCCCTACGAGCAGTACTTC.